The clone carrying this T cell receptor beta chain occurred many times. Hyperthyroidism, newly diagnosed and lasting under 2 months, affected patients aged 18 to 65. Trimming shortened V by 3 bases and J by 0 bases, and 14 bases separated the two germline ends. Germline assignment: CDR1 SGHTA and CDR2 FQGNSA. This CDR3 region has 16 residues. The sample is drawn from a study of T cells in Graves' hyperthyroidism and ophthalmopathy. Amplification targeted TCR beta CDR3 regions from RNA transcripts. First-round RT-PCR of the TCR CDR3 relied on the HTBI primer set. TCRdb redid the calling of the multiplex PCR reads with MiXCR, one entry per CDR3 protein. This repertoire shows nearly 600,000 distinct CDR3 sequences, approximately 13% found once; its top ten account for 5.8%.

The sample was blood. The chain has TRBV7-2 and TRBJ1-1; D is unresolved. The clonotype originates from a woman under 40 with Graves' hyperthyroidism that later progressed to Graves' ophthalmopathy. CDR3 protein: CASSFFTANLNTEAFF. CDR3 DNA: TGTGCCAGCAGCTTCTTTACAGCCAACCTGAACACTGAAGCTTTCTTT.